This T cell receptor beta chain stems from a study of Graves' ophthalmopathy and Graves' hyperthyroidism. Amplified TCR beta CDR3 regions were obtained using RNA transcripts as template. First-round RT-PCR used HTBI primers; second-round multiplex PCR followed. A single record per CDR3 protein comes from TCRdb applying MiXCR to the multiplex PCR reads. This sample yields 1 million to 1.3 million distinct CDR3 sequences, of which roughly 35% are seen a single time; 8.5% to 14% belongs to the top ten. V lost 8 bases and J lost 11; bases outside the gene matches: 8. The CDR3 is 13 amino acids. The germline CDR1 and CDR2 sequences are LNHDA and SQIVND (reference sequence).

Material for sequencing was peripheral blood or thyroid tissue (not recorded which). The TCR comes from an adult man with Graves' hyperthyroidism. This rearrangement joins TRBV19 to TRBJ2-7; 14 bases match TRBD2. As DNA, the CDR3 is TGTGCCAGTGCCGGGACTAGCGGGAGCCAGGAGTACTTC. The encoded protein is CASAGTSGSQEYF.